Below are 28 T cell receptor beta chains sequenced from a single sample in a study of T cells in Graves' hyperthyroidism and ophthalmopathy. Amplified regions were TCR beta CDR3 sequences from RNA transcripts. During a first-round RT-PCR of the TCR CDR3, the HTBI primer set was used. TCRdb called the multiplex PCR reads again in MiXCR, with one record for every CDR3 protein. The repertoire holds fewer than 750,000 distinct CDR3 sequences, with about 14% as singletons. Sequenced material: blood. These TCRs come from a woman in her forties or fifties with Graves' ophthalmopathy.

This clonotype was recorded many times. CDR3 in DNA: TGTGCCAGCAGCTTAACAGGGACAGCGAACACCGGGGAGCTGTTTTTT. Translated, it gives CASSLTGTANTGELFF. The rearrangement joins TRBV7-3 to TRBJ2-2, with 7 bases identical to TRBD1. V was pared by 0 bases and J by 0 bases, with 1 base of the junction left unmatched. This CDR3 comprises 16 residues. CDR1 and CDR2 from the germline V gene are SGHTA and FQGTGA.

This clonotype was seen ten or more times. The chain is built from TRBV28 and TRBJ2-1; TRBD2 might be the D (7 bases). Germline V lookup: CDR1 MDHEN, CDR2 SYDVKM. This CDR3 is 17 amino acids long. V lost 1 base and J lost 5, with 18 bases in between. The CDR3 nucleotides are TGTGCCAGCAGTTTATTTCGGAGGGGGAGGGATAACAATGAGCAGTTCTTC. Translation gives CASSLFRRGRDNNEQFF.

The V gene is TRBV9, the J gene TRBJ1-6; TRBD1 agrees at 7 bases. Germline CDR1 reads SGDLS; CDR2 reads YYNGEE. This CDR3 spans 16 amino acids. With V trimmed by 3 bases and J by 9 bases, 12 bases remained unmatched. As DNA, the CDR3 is TGTGCCAGCAGCGCCTCGACAGGGCCCGAGGGTTCACCCCTCCACTTT. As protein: CASSASTGPEGSPLHF.

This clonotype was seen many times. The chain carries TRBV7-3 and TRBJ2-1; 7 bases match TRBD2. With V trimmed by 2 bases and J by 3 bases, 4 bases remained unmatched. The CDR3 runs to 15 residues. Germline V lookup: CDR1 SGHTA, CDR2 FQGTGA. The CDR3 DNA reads TGTGCCAGCAGCTTAGGGCCGGGAGGCTACAATGAGCAGTTCTTC. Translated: CASSLGPGGYNEQFF.

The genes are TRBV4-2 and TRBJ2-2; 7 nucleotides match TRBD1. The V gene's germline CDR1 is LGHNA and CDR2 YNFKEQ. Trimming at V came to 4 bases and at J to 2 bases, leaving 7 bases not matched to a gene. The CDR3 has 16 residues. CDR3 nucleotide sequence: TGTGCCAGCAGCCCCCAAGGACAGGTCAACACCGGGGAGCTGTTTTTT. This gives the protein CASSPQGQVNTGELFF.

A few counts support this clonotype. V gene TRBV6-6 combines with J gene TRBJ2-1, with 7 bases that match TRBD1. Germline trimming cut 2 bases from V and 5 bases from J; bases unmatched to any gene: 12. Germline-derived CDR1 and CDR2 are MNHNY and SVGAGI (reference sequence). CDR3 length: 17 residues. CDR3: CASSYHRRDRVDNEQFF. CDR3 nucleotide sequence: TGTGCCAGCAGTTACCACCGAAGAGACAGGGTGGACAATGAGCAGTTCTTC.

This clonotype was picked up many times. CDR3 nucleotide sequence: TGTGCCAGCAGCCCACTGGGCACAAACTATGGCTACACCTTC. Encoded protein: CASSPLGTNYGYTF. The gene calls are TRBV11-2 and TRBJ1-2; D uncertain. Germline V lookup: CDR1 SGHAT, CDR2 FQNNGV. V was trimmed by 5 bases and J by 2 bases, leaving 12 bases between them. The CDR3 sequence is 14 residues long.

The CDR3 sequence is CASNTPGQGIIGELFF. The CDR3 bases are TGTGCCAGCAATACACCGGGACAGGGAATTATCGGGGAGCTGTTTTTT. The chain links TRBV27 to TRBJ2-2; 9 bases fit TRBD1. V lost 7 bases, J lost 7 bases, and 13 bases stayed unmatched. Germline V CDR1 and CDR2: MNHEY, SMNVEV (reference sequence). There are 16 residues in the CDR3.

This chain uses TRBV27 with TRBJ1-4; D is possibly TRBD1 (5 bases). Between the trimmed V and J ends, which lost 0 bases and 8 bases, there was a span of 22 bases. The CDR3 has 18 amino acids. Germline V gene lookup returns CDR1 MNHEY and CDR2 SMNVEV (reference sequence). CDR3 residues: CASSLSTEWARDGEKLFF. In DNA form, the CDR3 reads TGTGCCAGCAGTTTATCGACGGAATGGGCCAGGGACGGGGAAAAACTGTTTTTT.

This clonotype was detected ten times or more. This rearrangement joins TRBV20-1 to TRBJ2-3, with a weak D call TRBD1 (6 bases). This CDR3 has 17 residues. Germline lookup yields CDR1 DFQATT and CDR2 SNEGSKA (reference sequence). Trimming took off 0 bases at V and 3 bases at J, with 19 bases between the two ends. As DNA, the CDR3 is TGCAGTGCTAGAGATTTGCCGGGACACGGTAGGACAGATACGCAGTATTTT. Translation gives CSARDLPGHGRTDTQYF.

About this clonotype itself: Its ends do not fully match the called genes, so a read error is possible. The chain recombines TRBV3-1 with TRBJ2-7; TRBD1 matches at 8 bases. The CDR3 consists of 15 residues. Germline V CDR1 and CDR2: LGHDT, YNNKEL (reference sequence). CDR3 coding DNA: TGTGCCAGCAGCCCGCGGGACAGGCCTACCTACGGGCAGTACTTC. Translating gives CASSPRDRPTYGQYF.

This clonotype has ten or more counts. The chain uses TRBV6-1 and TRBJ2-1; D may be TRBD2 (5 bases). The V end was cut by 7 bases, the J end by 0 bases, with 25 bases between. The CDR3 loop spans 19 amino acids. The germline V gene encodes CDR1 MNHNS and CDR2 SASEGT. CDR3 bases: TGTGCCAGCACGATTCGCCCAGTTACTCAAGGGAGCTCCTACAATGAGCAGTTCTTC. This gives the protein CASTIRPVTQGSSYNEQFF.

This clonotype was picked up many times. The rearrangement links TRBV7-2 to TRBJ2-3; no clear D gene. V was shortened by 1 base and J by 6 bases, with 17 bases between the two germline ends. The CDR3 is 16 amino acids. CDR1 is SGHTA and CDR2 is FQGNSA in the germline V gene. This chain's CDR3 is CASSLVLSSLGDTQYF. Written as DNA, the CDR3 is TGTGCCAGCAGCTTAGTCCTTAGCAGCCTGGGGGATACGCAGTATTTT.

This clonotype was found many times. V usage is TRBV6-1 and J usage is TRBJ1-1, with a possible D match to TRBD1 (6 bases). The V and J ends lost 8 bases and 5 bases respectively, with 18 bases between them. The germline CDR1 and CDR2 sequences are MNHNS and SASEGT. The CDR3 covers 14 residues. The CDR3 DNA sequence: TGTGCCAGCGGAAAAGACAGGATCTTAACTGAAGCTTTCTTT. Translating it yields CASGKDRILTEAFF.

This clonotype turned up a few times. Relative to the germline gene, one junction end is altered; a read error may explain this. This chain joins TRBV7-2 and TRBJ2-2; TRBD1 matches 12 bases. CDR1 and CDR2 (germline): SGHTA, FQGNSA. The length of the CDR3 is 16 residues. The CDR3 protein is CASTGQGASNTEELFF. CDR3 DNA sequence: TGTGCCAGCACGGGACAGGGGGCGAGTAACACCGAGGAGCTGTTTTTT.

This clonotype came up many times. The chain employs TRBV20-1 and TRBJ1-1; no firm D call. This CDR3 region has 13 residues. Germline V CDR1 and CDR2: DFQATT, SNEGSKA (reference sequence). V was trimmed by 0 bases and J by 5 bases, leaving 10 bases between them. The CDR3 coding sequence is TGCAGTGCTAGAGATGATAGGGAAACTGAAGCTTTCTTT. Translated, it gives CSARDDRETEAFF.

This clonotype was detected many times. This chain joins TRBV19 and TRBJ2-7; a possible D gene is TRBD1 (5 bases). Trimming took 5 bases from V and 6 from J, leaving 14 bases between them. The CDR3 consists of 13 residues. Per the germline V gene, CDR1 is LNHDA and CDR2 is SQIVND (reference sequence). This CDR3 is CASSPFGAAEQYF. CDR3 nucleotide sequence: TGTGCCAGTAGTCCCTTTGGGGCCGCCGAGCAGTACTTC.

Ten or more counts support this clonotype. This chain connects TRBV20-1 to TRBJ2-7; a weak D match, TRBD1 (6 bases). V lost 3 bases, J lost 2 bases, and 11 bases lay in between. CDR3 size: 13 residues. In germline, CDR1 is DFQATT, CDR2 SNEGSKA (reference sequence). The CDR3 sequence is CSARVGGAYEQYF. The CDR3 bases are TGCAGTGCTAGGGTAGGGGGAGCCTACGAGCAGTACTTC.

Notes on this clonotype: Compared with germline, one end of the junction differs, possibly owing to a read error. As DNA, the CDR3 is TGTGCCAGCAGTTACGGGACAGGGATATACAGTGAGCAGTTCTTC. This codes for CASSYGTGIYSEQFF. This chain joins TRBV6-2 or TRBV6-3 and TRBJ2-1; TRBD1 matches 9 bases. Germline V gene sequence: CDR1 MNHEY, CDR2 SVGEGT. The CDR3 runs 15 residues.

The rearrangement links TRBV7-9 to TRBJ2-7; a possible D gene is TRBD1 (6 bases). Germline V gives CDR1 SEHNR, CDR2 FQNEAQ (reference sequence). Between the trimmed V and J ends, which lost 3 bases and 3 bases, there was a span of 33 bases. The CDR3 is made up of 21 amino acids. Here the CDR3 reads CASSLGNKQGLGSGSLYEQYF. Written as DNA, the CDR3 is TGTGCCAGCAGCTTGGGAAATAAACAGGGTCTTGGTTCGGGCTCTCTCTACGAGCAGTACTTC.

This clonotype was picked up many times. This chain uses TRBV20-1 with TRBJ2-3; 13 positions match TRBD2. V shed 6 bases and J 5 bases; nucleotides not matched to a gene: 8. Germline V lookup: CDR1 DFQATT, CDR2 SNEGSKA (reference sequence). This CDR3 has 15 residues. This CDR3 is CSATRTSGSIDTQYF. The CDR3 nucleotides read TGCAGTGCCACTCGGACTAGCGGGAGTATAGATACGCAGTATTTT.

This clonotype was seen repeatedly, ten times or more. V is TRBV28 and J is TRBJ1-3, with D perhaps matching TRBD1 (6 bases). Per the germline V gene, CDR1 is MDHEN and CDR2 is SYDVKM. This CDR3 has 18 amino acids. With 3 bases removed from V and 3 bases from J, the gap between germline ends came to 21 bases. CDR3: CASSFVGLEGGRGNTIYF. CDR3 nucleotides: TGTGCCAGCAGTTTCGTCGGTCTGGAGGGGGGTCGTGGAAACACCATATATTTT.

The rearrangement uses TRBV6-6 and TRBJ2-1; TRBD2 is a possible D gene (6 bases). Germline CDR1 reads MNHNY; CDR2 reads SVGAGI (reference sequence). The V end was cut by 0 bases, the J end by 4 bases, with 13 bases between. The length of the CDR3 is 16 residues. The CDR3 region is CASSYSGSGTYNEQFF. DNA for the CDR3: TGTGCCAGCAGTTACTCGGGTAGCGGCACATACAATGAGCAGTTCTTC.

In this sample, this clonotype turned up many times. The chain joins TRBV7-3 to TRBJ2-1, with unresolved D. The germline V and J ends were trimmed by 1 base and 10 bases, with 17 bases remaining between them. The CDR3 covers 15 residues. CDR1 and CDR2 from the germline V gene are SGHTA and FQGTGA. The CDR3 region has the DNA TGTGCCAGCAGCTTAATTCCTGGGGAACTCAGCGAGCAGTTCTTC. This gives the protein CASSLIPGELSEQFF.

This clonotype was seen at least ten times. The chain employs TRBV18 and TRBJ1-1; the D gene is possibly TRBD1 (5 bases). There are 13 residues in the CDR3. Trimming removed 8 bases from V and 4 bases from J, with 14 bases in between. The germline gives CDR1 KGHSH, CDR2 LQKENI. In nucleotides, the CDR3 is TGTGCCAGCACACGAGGGGTGCGCACTGAAGCTTTCTTT. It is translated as CASTRGVRTEAFF.

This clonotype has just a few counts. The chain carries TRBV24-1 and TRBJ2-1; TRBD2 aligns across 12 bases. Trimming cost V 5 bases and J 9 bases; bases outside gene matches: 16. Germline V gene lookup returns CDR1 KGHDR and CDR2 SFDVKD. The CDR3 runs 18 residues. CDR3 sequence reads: CATSGLAGGSQPPSEQFF. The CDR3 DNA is TGTGCCACCAGTGGGCTAGCGGGAGGGTCGCAACCCCCAAGTGAGCAGTTCTTC.

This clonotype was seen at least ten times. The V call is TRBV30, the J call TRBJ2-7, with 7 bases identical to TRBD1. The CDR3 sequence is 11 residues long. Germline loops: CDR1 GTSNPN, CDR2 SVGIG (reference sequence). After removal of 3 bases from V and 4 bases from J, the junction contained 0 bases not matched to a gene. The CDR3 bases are TGTGCCTGGAGGACAGGGTACGAGCAGTACTTC. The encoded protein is CAWRTGYEQYF.

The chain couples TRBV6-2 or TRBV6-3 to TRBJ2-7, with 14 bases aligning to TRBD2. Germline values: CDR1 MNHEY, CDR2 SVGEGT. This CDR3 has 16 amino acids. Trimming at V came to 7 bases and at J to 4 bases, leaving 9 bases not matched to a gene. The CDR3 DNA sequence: TGTGCCAGCACCAAGGGACTAGCGGGAGTATTGTACGAGCAGTACTTC. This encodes CASTKGLAGVLYEQYF.